These 8 T cell receptor beta chains were sequenced from one sample in a study of blood T cell repertoires in COVID-19. Sequencing was performed with immunoSEQ multiplex PCR; in TCRdb, only in-frame clones are kept and a portion is missing. The data contain about 70,000 clones, approximately 86% of them seen just once; the ten biggest clones take up around 10%. Sequencing was performed on peripheral blood. The source of these receptors is a human donor in a cohort sampled during active COVID-19.

The chain links TRBV29-1 to TRBJ1-2; perhaps TRBD1 as D (5 bases). The length of the CDR3 is 12 residues. Germline values: CDR1 SQVTM, CDR2 ANQGSEA. V lost 2 bases and J lost 8, with 12 bases in between. As DNA, the CDR3 is TGCAGCGTTGAAAATGGTCCAGGGGGCTACACCTTC. This translates into CSVENGPGGYTF.

The chain joins TRBV28 to TRBJ2-7; the D is unclear. Trimming left V 2 bases short and J 0 bases short, with 8 bases between. The CDR3 length is 14 residues. Germline CDR1 is MDHEN and CDR2 is SYDVKM. The CDR3 sequence: CASSLSPGSYEQYF. In DNA, the CDR3 is TGTGCCAGCAGTTTAAGTCCAGGCTCCTACGAGCAGTACTTC.

The CDR3 is CASSPGDSYEQYF. As DNA, the CDR3 is TGTGCCAGCTCACCTGGTGACTCGTACGAGCAGTACTTC. V is TRBV18 and J is TRBJ2-7; D is uncertain. Per the germline V gene, CDR1 is KGHSH and CDR2 is LQKENI. The CDR3 length is 13 residues. V was cut by 3 bases and J by 4 bases, with 10 bases left in between.

This clone appeared a single time. V is TRBV7-9 and J is TRBJ1-2; the match to TRBD1 covers 7 bases. The ends lost 5 bases at V and 4 bases at J; junction bases unmatched: 7. Germline CDR1 and CDR2: SEHNR and FQNEAQ (reference sequence). The CDR3 is 14 residues long. The CDR3 spells CASSPRTGPYGYTF. The CDR3 bases are TGTGCCAGCAGCCCCCGGACAGGTCCCTATGGCTACACCTTC.

V and J are TRBV7-9 and TRBJ2-5, with TRBD2 as a possible D gene (7 bases). Germline CDR1 SEHNR, CDR2 FQNEAQ (reference sequence). V lost 2 bases and J lost 5, with 24 bases in between. The CDR3 consists of 18 residues. DNA for the CDR3: TGTGCCAGCAGCTTAACGTACCAGCGGGGCAGGGGAGTGGAGACCCAGTACTTC. It specifies CASSLTYQRGRGVETQYF.

The CDR3 sequence is CASRSHRYSNQPQHF. The CDR3 region has the DNA TGCGCCAGCAGAAGTCACAGGTATAGCAATCAGCCCCAGCATTTT. The V and J genes are TRBV10-1 and TRBJ1-5; TRBD1 might be the D (5 bases). V shed 6 bases and J shed 0 bases, with 12 bases lying between them. Per germline, CDR1 WNHNN and CDR2 SYGVQD (reference sequence). There are 15 residues in the CDR3.

This clone was counted a single time. This sequence joins TRBV6-4 and TRBJ2-3, with 8 bases lining up with TRBD2. After removal of 6 bases from V and 1 base from J, the junction contained 3 bases not matched to a gene. In germline, CDR1 is MRHNA, CDR2 SNTAGT. The CDR3 is 14 amino acids. The CDR3 sequence: CASSSGGGTDTQYF. The CDR3, as DNA: TGTGCCAGCAGCAGCGGGGGAGGCACAGATACGCAGTATTTT.

The rearrangement uses TRBV5-4 and TRBJ1-2; D is possibly TRBD1 (5 bases). Trimming shortened V by 0 bases and J by 4 bases, and 16 bases separated the two germline ends. Germline V CDR1 and CDR2: SGHNT, YYREEE (reference sequence). The CDR3 extends over 16 amino acids. The CDR3 region is CASSLAGSQGAYGYTF. In nucleotides, the CDR3 is TGTGCCAGCAGCTTGGCCGGATCGCAGGGCGCCTATGGCTACACCTTC.